One and the same sample provided the 27 T cell receptor beta chains below, sequenced in a study of CD8 T cells in Susac syndrome. RNA, at about 0.45 to 1 ug, was reverse transcribed with random hexamers. TCRdb reprocessed the immunoSEQ multiplex PCR reads via MiXCR and lists one record per CDR3 protein. The repertoire includes 250,000 or so distinct CDR3 sequences, over 85% of them detected once, and around 0.067% sits in the top ten. Sequenced material: CD4+ T cells from PBMCs. The source is a human donor with multiple sclerosis.

The chain recombines TRBV5-6 with TRBJ2-5; D unclear. The length of the CDR3 is 13 residues. Trimming left V 2 bases short and J 5 bases short, with 10 bases between. The germline CDR1 and CDR2 sequences are SGHDT and YYEEEE. The CDR3 nucleotides are TGTGCCAGCAGCTTTGCAGCTGGGGAGACCCAGTACTTC. Its translation is CASSFAAGETQYF.

The rearrangement joins TRBV2 to TRBJ1-5; TRBD1 is a possible D gene (5 bases). The V end was cut by 11 bases, the J end by 6 bases, with 17 bases between. The CDR3 has 13 amino acids. The germline gives CDR1 SNHLY, CDR2 FYNNEI. CDR3 sequence (DNA): TGTGCCTCCCGGGACGGGTACGGTCAGCCCCAGCATTTT. Residues: CASRDGYGQPQHF.

V gene TRBV3-1 combines with J gene TRBJ2-5; TRBD1 agrees at 7 bases. Germline V gene sequence: CDR1 LGHDT, CDR2 YNNKEL (reference sequence). The CDR3 is made up of 15 amino acids. V was clipped by 4 bases and J by 4 bases; unmatched bases: 9. For the CDR3, the DNA is TGTGCCAGCAGCCCCCGACAGGGTGGGGGAGAGACCCAGTACTTC. It translates to CASSPRQGGGETQYF.

The chain links TRBV7-6 to TRBJ2-7; 8 bases match TRBD2. CDR1 SGHVS and CDR2 FNYEAQ come from the germline V gene. The CDR3 has 12 amino acids. CDR3 nucleotide sequence: TGTGCCAGCAGCGTAGCTAGCGGGCCTCTCTACGTC. Translation: CASSVASGPLYV.

This clonotype was counted only a few times. This chain connects TRBV3-1 to TRBJ1-2; 11 bases line up with TRBD1. Germline V lookup: CDR1 LGHDT, CDR2 YNNKEL (reference sequence). This CDR3 is built from 14 residues. V trimming: 4 bases; J trimming: 2 bases; junction bases outside the gene matches: 0. The CDR3 protein is CASSRDRGNYGYTF. CDR3 bases: TGTGCCAGCAGCCGGGACAGGGGGAACTATGGCTACACCTTC. Full variable domain (rest looked up from reference TRBV3-1 and TRBJ1-2): DTAVSQTPKYLVTQMGNDKSIKCEQNLGHDTMYWYKQDSKKFLKIMFSYNNKELIINETVPNRFSPKSPDKAHLNLHINSLELGDSAVYFCASSRDRGNYGYTFGSGTRLTVV.

The chain carries TRBV20-1 and TRBJ2-1; possibly TRBD2 for D (5 bases). The V and J ends lost 6 bases and 2 bases respectively, with 14 bases between them. This CDR3 comprises 14 residues. CDR1 is DFQATT and CDR2 is SNEGSKA in the germline V gene (reference sequence). The CDR3 loop reads CSAHQAVPYNEQFF. CDR3 DNA: TGCAGTGCCCACCAAGCGGTTCCCTACAATGAGCAGTTCTTC.

V gene TRBV11-3 combines with J gene TRBJ2-1; TRBD2 matches 7 bases. CDR3 length: 14 amino acids. The ends lost 7 bases at V and 7 bases at J; junction bases unmatched: 10. The germline gives CDR1 SGHNT, CDR2 YENEEA. This chain's CDR3 is CASMKRTSHNEQFF. As DNA, the CDR3 is TGTGCCAGCATGAAGCGGACTAGTCATAATGAGCAGTTCTTC.

V usage is TRBV30 and J usage is TRBJ2-3; D is perhaps TRBD1 or TRBD2 (5 bases each). Germline values: CDR1 GTSNPN, CDR2 SVGIG (reference sequence). The V gene lost 0 bases and the J gene lost 2 bases, with 12 bases spanning the gap. This CDR3 region has 15 residues. The CDR3 spells CAWSVGDLPTDTQYF. In DNA, the CDR3 is TGTGCCTGGAGTGTAGGGGACCTACCCACAGATACGCAGTATTTT.

The chain joins TRBV20-1 to TRBJ1-2; the D gene is possibly TRBD1 (5 bases). Germline V gene lookup returns CDR1 DFQATT and CDR2 SNEGSKA (reference sequence). Trimming cost V 7 bases and J 7 bases, with 19 bases left between them. CDR3 length equals 13 residues. Written as DNA, the CDR3 is TGCAGTGTCAGGGAGGCCAGAGGACGTGGCTACACCTTC. Protein product: CSVREARGRGYTF.

This clonotype was picked up a small number of times. The rearrangement joins TRBV18 to TRBJ1-1; 7 bases align to TRBD1. This CDR3 comprises 12 residues. V trimming: 3 bases; J trimming: 5 bases; junction bases outside the gene matches: 0. Per the germline V gene, CDR1 is KGHSH and CDR2 is LQKENI. The CDR3 nucleotides are TGTGCCAGCTCACCGACAGGGACTGAAGCTTTCTTT. Translation gives CASSPTGTEAFF.

The chain is built from TRBV27 and TRBJ2-2; D is possibly TRBD1 (6 bases). The germline gives CDR1 MNHEY, CDR2 SMNVEV (reference sequence). This CDR3 has 14 residues. Trimming stripped 9 bases from V and 2 bases from J, with 13 bases between. Here the CDR3 DNA reads TGTGCCAGTGGACAGCGGCATAACACCGGGGAGCTGTTTTTT. Translation gives CASGQRHNTGELFF.

The rearrangement joins TRBV24-1 to TRBJ1-1; D is perhaps TRBD1 (6 bases). Trimming left V 3 bases short and J 10 bases short, with 20 bases between. The CDR3 extends over 15 amino acids. The V gene's germline CDR1 is KGHDR and CDR2 SFDVKD. Written as DNA, the CDR3 is TGTGCCACCAGTGATACCGGGACACCCTCTGGGGGAGCTTTCTTT. Translated: CATSDTGTPSGGAFF.

The CDR3 here is CASGQRGGLEEQFF. In DNA form, the CDR3 reads TGCGCCAGCGGTCAGCGGGGGGGCTTGGAGGAGCAGTTCTTC. The chain combines TRBV5-1 with TRBJ2-1; 10 bases fit TRBD2. The junction had 11 bases not matched to a gene; V was cut back by 7 bases and J by 10 bases. This CDR3 contains 14 residues. CDR1 SGHRS and CDR2 YFSETQ come from the germline V gene.

The V gene is TRBV27, the J gene TRBJ2-7; no reliable D call. The CDR3 is 13 residues long. Trimming removed 2 bases from V and 1 base from J, with 6 bases in between. Germline CDR1 reads MNHEY; CDR2 reads SMNVEV (reference sequence). As DNA, the CDR3 is TGTGCCAGCAGTTTAAGTCGGTCCTACGAGCAGTACTTC. It is translated as CASSLSRSYEQYF.

The J gene is TRBJ1-2, the V gene TRBV6-1, with 7 bases that match TRBD1. There are 16 residues in the CDR3. After removal of 7 bases from V and 4 bases from J, the junction contained 15 bases not matched to a gene. Germline CDR1 and CDR2: MNHNS and SASEGT. CDR3 protein: CASKRGAGTESYGYTF. In DNA, the CDR3 is TGTGCCAGCAAACGGGGGGCGGGGACAGAGAGCTATGGCTACACCTTC.

This chain connects TRBV6-6 to TRBJ2-7; possibly TRBD1 for D (6 bases). CDR1 and CDR2 (germline): MNHNY, SVGAGI (reference sequence). The CDR3 spans 16 residues. The V gene lost 4 bases and the J gene lost 3 bases, with 19 bases spanning the gap. The CDR3 nucleotides read TGTGCCAGCAGTTCTCGTGGCAGGGGTGCCGACTACGAGCAGTACTTC. It translates to CASSSRGRGADYEQYF.

The chain employs TRBV25-1 and TRBJ1-4, with 9 bases that match TRBD1. V lost 8 bases to trimming and J lost 6 bases; unmatched junction nucleotides: 7. The V gene's germline CDR1 is MGHDK and CDR2 SYGVNS. The CDR3 has 14 amino acids. The CDR3 sequence: CASGPRQGDEKLFF. The CDR3 nucleotides read TGTGCCAGCGGTCCGAGACAGGGGGATGAAAAACTGTTTTTT.

The chain links TRBV2 to TRBJ2-2, with D tentatively TRBD1 (6 bases). This CDR3 is built from 15 residues. V lost 6 bases and J 7 bases, leaving 18 bases between the germline ends. The germline gives CDR1 SNHLY, CDR2 FYNNEI. The DNA for the CDR3 is TGTGCCAGCAGCCCGCAGGGGAGTTGGGGCGGGGAGCTGTTTTTT. It encodes CASSPQGSWGGELFF.

The chain employs TRBV5-1 and TRBJ1-4; D is ambiguous. Between the trimmed V and J ends, which lost 4 bases and 0 bases, there was a span of 10 bases. There are 15 residues in the CDR3. Germline CDR1 is SGHRS and CDR2 is YFSETQ. The CDR3 DNA reads TGCGCCAGCAGCCTGGAGCTTGCAACTAATGAAAAACTGTTTTTT. Translated, it gives CASSLELATNEKLFF.

The chain has TRBV28 and TRBJ1-2, with unresolved D. The germline gives CDR1 MDHEN, CDR2 SYDVKM. V shed 7 bases and J shed 4 bases, with 16 bases lying between them. The CDR3 is 14 residues long. This CDR3 is CASTFPESTYGYTF. Here the CDR3 DNA reads TGTGCCAGCACTTTCCCGGAATCCACCTATGGCTACACCTTC.

The rearrangement uses TRBV27 and TRBJ2-1; tentative D call: TRBD2 (5 bases). Per the germline V gene, CDR1 is MNHEY and CDR2 is SMNVEV (reference sequence). This CDR3 is 15 amino acids long. Trimming left V 3 bases short and J 1 base short, with 10 bases between. CDR3 DNA: TGTGCCAGCAGTTTTCGGGGAATATCCTACAATGAGCAGTTCTTC. This gives the protein CASSFRGISYNEQFF.

The chain joins TRBV7-2 to TRBJ1-1, with 7 bases identical to TRBD1. Germline-derived CDR1 and CDR2 are SGHTA and FQGNSA. J was trimmed by 7 bases and V by 6 bases; bases with no gene match: 2. The CDR3 covers 11 residues. CDR3 nucleotides: TGTGCCAGCAGAGGGACAGTTGAAGCTTTCTTT. This encodes CASRGTVEAFF.

The gene calls are TRBV14 and TRBJ2-5; 9 positions match TRBD1. The CDR3 length is 15 residues. Unmatched junction bases numbered 13, after V lost 4 bases and J lost 10 bases. The V gene's germline CDR1 is SGHDN and CDR2 FVKESK. The CDR3 reads CASSPSRRGDRDQYF. CDR3 nucleotide sequence: TGTGCCAGCAGCCCTTCTCGGAGGGGGGACAGGGACCAGTACTTC.

V is TRBV5-1 and J is TRBJ2-7; 9 bases line up with TRBD1. The CDR3 is 15 residues long. CDR1 is SGHRS and CDR2 is YFSETQ in the germline V gene. V shed 1 base, J shed 0 bases, and the junction held 2 bases outside the gene matches. CDR3 coding DNA: TGCGCCAGCAGCTTGACAGGGGGCGGCTCCTACGAGCAGTACGTC. Residues: CASSLTGGGSYEQYV.

The V gene is TRBV12-3 or TRBV12-4, the J gene TRBJ2-2, with a possible D match to TRBD2 (5 bases). CDR3 size: 16 residues. Trimming stripped 5 bases from V and 6 bases from J, with 19 bases between. The CDR3 nucleotides are TGTGCCAGCAGTCACCGGCCCCGGGTCGGGGCCGGGGAGCTGTTTTTT. Protein: CASSHRPRVGAGELFF.

The chain links TRBV15 to TRBJ1-2; TRBD1 is a possible D gene (5 bases). The CDR3 is 16 amino acids. The V gene lost 0 bases and the J gene lost 1 base, with 12 bases spanning the gap. Germline CDR1 is LNHNV and CDR2 is YYDKDF (reference sequence). CDR3 loop: CATSRDRAAFNYGYTF. CDR3 nucleotide sequence: TGTGCCACCAGCAGAGACAGGGCCGCTTTTAACTATGGCTACACCTTC.

The gene calls are TRBV6-5 and TRBJ2-7; D assignment may be TRBD1 or TRBD2 (5 bases each). The V end lost 1 base, the J end lost 2 bases, and 15 bases lay between the germline ends. CDR3 length: 16 amino acids. Per germline, CDR1 MNHEY and CDR2 SVGAGI. DNA for the CDR3: TGTGCCAGCAGTTACTTGGCCCGGGACGGCACCTACGAGCAGTACTTC. Its protein product is CASSYLARDGTYEQYF.